Below are 14 T cell receptor beta chains sequenced from a single sample in a study of blood T cell repertoires in COVID-19. Sequencing used immunoSEQ multiplex PCR; TCRdb keeps in-frame clones, though not all of them. This sample has just over 650,000 clones, with about nine tenths found just once. The sequenced sample consisted of peripheral blood. Receptor source: a woman between 18 and 30 years old with acute or convalescent COVID-19.

This clone appeared once. The rearrangement links TRBV11-2 to TRBJ2-7, with a possible D match to TRBD1 (5 bases). The CDR3 contains 13 residues. Germline assignment: CDR1 SGHAT and CDR2 FQNNGV. V dropped 1 base and J dropped 7 bases, with 11 bases sitting between them. CDR3 DNA sequence: TGTGCCAGCAGCTTAGCGGCAGGGTGGGAGCAGTACTTC. Protein product: CASSLAAGWEQYF. The full variable domain, completed using reference TRBV11-2 and TRBJ2-7, is EAGVAQSPRYKIIEKRQSVAFWCNPISGHATLYWYQQILGQGPKLLIQFQNNGVVDDSQLPKDRFSAERLKGVDSTLKIQPAKLEDSAVYLCASSLAAGWEQYFGPGTRLTVT.

The chain couples TRBV18 to TRBJ1-3; tentatively, D is TRBD1 (5 bases). The germline gives CDR1 KGHSH, CDR2 LQKENI. Trimming left V 2 bases short and J 0 bases short, with 14 bases between. The CDR3 has 17 amino acids. CDR3 DNA: TGTGCCAGCTCACCATCCATTCGTGACAGCTCTGGAAACACCATATATTTT. It is translated as CASSPSIRDSSGNTIYF.

A remark on this clone: Distinct nucleotide sequences in the sample also encode this CDR3. The chain combines TRBV5-1 with TRBJ1-1; D unclear. Germline CDR1 and CDR2: SGHRS and YFSETQ. V lost 2 bases to trimming and J lost 5 bases, with 7 bases between them. CDR3 length equals 12 residues. CDR3 coding DNA: TGCGCCAGCAGCTTTCGAGGGACTGAAGCTTTCTTT. Residues: CASSFRGTEAFF.

The CDR3 is CASSLGERATLQRTEAFF. The CDR3 DNA is TGCGCCAGCAGCTTAGGGGAAAGGGCCACGCTGCAGAGGACTGAAGCTTTCTTT. The genes are TRBV5-1 and TRBJ1-1; D possibly corresponds to TRBD1 (5 bases). The germline V gene has CDR1 SGHRS and CDR2 YFSETQ. CDR3 length: 18 residues. Trimming shortened V by 2 bases and J by 5 bases, and 25 bases separated the two germline ends.

This sequence joins TRBV2 and TRBJ1-1; a possible D gene is TRBD1 (5 bases). The CDR3 spans 14 residues. V dropped 6 bases and J dropped 4 bases, with 15 bases sitting between them. The germline V gene has CDR1 SNHLY and CDR2 FYNNEI. The DNA of the CDR3 is TGTGCCAGCAGCATAAAGGAGGGGACCACTGAAGCTTTCTTT. This sequence encodes CASSIKEGTTEAFF.

V is TRBV7-8 and J is TRBJ1-1; D is unresolved. Germline V gives CDR1 SGHVS, CDR2 FQNEAQ. V shed 0 bases and J shed 7 bases, with 15 bases lying between them. This CDR3 is built from 15 residues. CDR3 in DNA: TGTGCCAGCAGCTTAGCGCTAAGAGGGCCTATTGAAGCTTTCTTT. Translated: CASSLALRGPIEAFF. The variable domain in full, completed from reference TRBV7-8 and TRBJ1-1, reads GAGVSQSPRYKVAKRGQDVALRCDPISGHVSLFWYQQALGQGPEFLTYFQNEAQLDKSGLPSDRFFAERPEGSVSTLKIQRTQQEDSAVYLCASSLALRGPIEAFFGQGTRLTVV.

This clone appeared a single time. The chain links TRBV11-2 to TRBJ2-7; 10 bases match TRBD1. Unmatched junction bases numbered 12, after V lost 5 bases and J lost 5 bases. The CDR3 spans 16 residues. CDR1 is SGHAT, CDR2 FQNNGV, per germline. CDR3 amino acids: CASSPSSGTGVNEQYF. CDR3 nucleotide sequence: TGTGCCAGCAGCCCGTCATCCGGGACAGGGGTTAACGAGCAGTACTTC.

This clone was recorded once. V and J are TRBV4-3 and TRBJ2-2, with a possible D match to TRBD1 (6 bases). This CDR3 comprises 17 residues. Germline V CDR1 and CDR2: LGHNA, YSLEER. V was clipped by 0 bases and J by 2 bases, with 13 bases between them. The chain's CDR3 is CASSQDRAGTNTGELFF. DNA of the CDR3: TGCGCCAGCAGCCAAGATCGTGCCGGGACAAACACCGGGGAGCTGTTTTTT.

Details on this clone: Other nucleotide sequences in the sample specify the same CDR3. In DNA form, the CDR3 reads TGTGCCAGCAGCTTAGGGGACAGCTCTGGAAACACCATATATTTT. Its protein product is CASSLGDSSGNTIYF. This chain joins TRBV7-2 and TRBJ1-3; the match to TRBD1 covers 7 bases. Per germline, CDR1 SGHTA and CDR2 FQGNSA. The CDR3 length is 15 residues. The V segment lost 1 base and the J segment 0 bases; nucleotides outside the gene matches: 0.

The chain links TRBV6-5 to TRBJ2-1; D unclear. Per the germline V gene, CDR1 is MNHEY and CDR2 is SVGAGI. This CDR3 is built from 13 residues. The germline V and J ends were trimmed by 5 bases and 6 bases, with 11 bases remaining between them. The CDR3 reads CASSTVGSNEQFF. The CDR3 DNA reads as TGTGCCAGCAGTACTGTCGGGTCCAATGAGCAGTTCTTC.

A note on this clone: An end of the junction differs from the germline gene, which may be a read error. CDR3 sequence: CASVRNFLVW. As DNA, the CDR3 is TGTGCCAGCGTCAGAAATTTCCTAGTGTGG. The V and J genes are TRBV28 and TRBJ1-1; D unclear. The CDR3 length is 10 residues. Per germline, CDR1 MDHEN and CDR2 SYDVKM.

V gene TRBV5-1 combines with J gene TRBJ1-1; D possibly corresponds to TRBD1 (6 bases). Germline CDR1 and CDR2: SGHRS and YFSETQ. Trimming shortened V by 7 bases and J by 2 bases, and 15 bases separated the two germline ends. This CDR3 is 14 amino acids long. The CDR3 DNA is TGCGCCAGCGGTGCCGCAGGGGTAAACACTGAAGCTTTCTTT. This translates into CASGAAGVNTEAFF.

CDR3 loop: CASSLLAGGSYNEQFF. CDR3 sequence (DNA): TGTGCCAGCAGCCTGCTAGCGGGGGGTTCCTACAATGAGCAGTTCTTC. V and J are TRBV5-6 and TRBJ2-1; 11 positions match TRBD2. The CDR3 covers 16 residues. Germline V lookup: CDR1 SGHDT, CDR2 YYEEEE. Trimming at V came to 4 bases and at J to 1 base, leaving 4 bases not matched to a gene. Looking up the rest from reference TRBV5-6 and TRBJ2-1 gives the full variable domain: DAGVTQSPTHLIKTRGQQVTLRCSPKSGHDTVSWYQQALGQGPQFIFQYYEEEERQRGNFPDRFSGHQFPNYSSELNVNALLLGDSALYLCASSLLAGGSYNEQFFGPGTRLTVL.

The chain joins TRBV29-1 to TRBJ2-1; D might be TRBD2 (5 bases). The germline V gene has CDR1 SQVTM and CDR2 ANQGSEA. Trimming pared 6 bases from V and 2 bases from J, leaving 11 bases between. CDR3 size: 13 residues. Here the CDR3 reads CSVRTATYNEQFF. The CDR3 region has the DNA TGCAGCGTACGGACTGCGACCTACAATGAGCAGTTCTTC.